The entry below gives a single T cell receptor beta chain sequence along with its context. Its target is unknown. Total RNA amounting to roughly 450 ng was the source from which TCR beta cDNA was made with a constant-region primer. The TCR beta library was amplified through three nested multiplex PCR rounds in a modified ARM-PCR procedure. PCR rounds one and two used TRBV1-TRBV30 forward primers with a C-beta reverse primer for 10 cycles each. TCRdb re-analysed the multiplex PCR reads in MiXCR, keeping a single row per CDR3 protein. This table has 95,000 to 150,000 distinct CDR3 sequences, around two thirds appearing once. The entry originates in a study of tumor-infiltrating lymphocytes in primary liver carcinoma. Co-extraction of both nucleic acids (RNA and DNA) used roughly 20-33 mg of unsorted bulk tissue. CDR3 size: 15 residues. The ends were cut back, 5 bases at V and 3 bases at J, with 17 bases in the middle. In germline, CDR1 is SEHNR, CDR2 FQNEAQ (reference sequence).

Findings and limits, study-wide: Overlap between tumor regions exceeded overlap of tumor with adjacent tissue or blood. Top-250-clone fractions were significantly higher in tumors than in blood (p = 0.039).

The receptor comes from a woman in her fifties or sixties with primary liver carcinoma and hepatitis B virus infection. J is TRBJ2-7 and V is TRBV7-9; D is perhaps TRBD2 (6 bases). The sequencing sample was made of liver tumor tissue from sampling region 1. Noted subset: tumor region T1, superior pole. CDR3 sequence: CASSPWTIGSYEQYF. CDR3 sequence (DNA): TGTGCCAGCAGCCCATGGACTATCGGGAGCTACGAGCAGTACTTC.